What follows are 30 T cell receptor beta chains derived from one specimen sequenced in a study of T cell responses to AZD1222 COVID-19 vaccine. Libraries were prepared by immunoSEQ multiplex PCR; TCRdb keeps only in-frame clonotypes and omits some of them. This table has under 200,000 clones, under 95% appearing once. The material sequenced was peripheral blood, taken on day 0 of AZD1222 vaccination. All receptors come from an adult in good health.

The V call is TRBV18, the J call TRBJ1-1; D perhaps matches TRBD1 (6 bases). The CDR3 runs to 14 residues. In germline, CDR1 is KGHSH, CDR2 LQKENI. V lost 1 base and J 4 bases, leaving 10 bases between the germline ends. The CDR3 loop is CASSPHGGTTEAFF. The CDR3 DNA sequence: TGTGCCAGCTCACCACACGGGGGCACCACTGAAGCTTTCTTT.

This chain uses TRBV28 with TRBJ2-7, with D tentatively TRBD1 or TRBD2 (5 bases each). This CDR3 is 17 amino acids long. In germline, CDR1 is MDHEN, CDR2 SYDVKM. Trimming shortened V by 4 bases and J by 6 bases, and 25 bases separated the two germline ends. Here the CDR3 reads CASSYPPGARGDTEQYF. Written as DNA, the CDR3 is TGTGCCAGCAGTTACCCCCCTGGGGCTAGAGGGGATACCGAGCAGTACTTC.

The rearrangement joins TRBV5-1 to TRBJ1-4; TRBD1 aligns across 8 bases. Germline V gives CDR1 SGHRS, CDR2 YFSETQ. The length of the CDR3 is 15 residues. The V gene end was trimmed by 4 bases and the J gene end by 6 bases; junction bases not matched to a gene: 8. This CDR3 is CASSEGTGYYEKLFF. The CDR3 DNA is TGCGCCAGCAGCGAAGGGACAGGATACTATGAAAAACTGTTTTTT.

The V call is TRBV12-3 or TRBV12-4, the J call TRBJ2-1; TRBD2 might be the D (5 bases). The CDR3 sequence is 12 residues long. V lost 7 bases to trimming and J lost 9 bases, with 13 bases between them. The DNA for the CDR3 is TGTGCCAGCAACAAAGAGGGTAGTGAGCAGTTCTTC. Translated, it gives CASNKEGSEQFF.

This clone was observed a handful of times. This chain links TRBV5-8 with TRBJ2-2; 7 bases agree with TRBD1. The CDR3 spans 17 residues. From germline, CDR1 is SGHTS and CDR2 YDEGEE. V was pared by 3 bases and J by 0 bases, with 8 bases of the junction left unmatched. CDR3 protein: CASSSRQGWANTGELFF. The DNA for the CDR3 is TGTGCCAGCAGCTCCCGACAGGGCTGGGCGAACACCGGGGAGCTGTTTTTT.

The chain links TRBV7-3 to TRBJ2-1, with 10 bases fitting TRBD2. CDR1 is SGHTA and CDR2 is FQGTGA in the germline V gene. The J segment lost 8 bases and the V segment lost 3 bases, leaving 4 bases of the junction unmatched. The CDR3 covers 14 residues. The DNA of the CDR3 is TGTGCCAGCAGCTTCATAGCGGGAGGACATGAGCAGTTCTTC. Its protein product is CASSFIAGGHEQFF.

This chain uses TRBV7-2 with TRBJ2-7, with unresolved D. In germline, CDR1 is SGHTA, CDR2 FQGNSA. The ends were cut back, 3 bases at V and 0 bases at J, with 9 bases in the middle. The CDR3 length is 14 residues. The CDR3 sequence: CASSFRALSYEQYF. CDR3 nucleotide sequence: TGTGCCAGCAGCTTTAGGGCCCTCTCCTACGAGCAGTACTTC.

This clone has only a few counts. The J gene is TRBJ2-2, the V gene TRBV11-2; 9 nucleotides agree with TRBD2. Germline V gives CDR1 SGHAT, CDR2 FQNNGV. The CDR3 is 15 amino acids. The V and J ends lost 2 bases and 4 bases, in that order; junction bases with no gene match: 2. CDR3 loop: CASSLLAGLTGELFF. For the CDR3, the DNA is TGTGCCAGCAGCTTACTAGCGGGACTCACCGGGGAGCTGTTTTTT.

The rearrangement links TRBV7-3 to TRBJ1-5; D is undetermined. Trimming left V 3 bases short and J 0 bases short, with 3 bases between. CDR1 and CDR2 from the germline V gene are SGHTA and FQGTGA. This CDR3 spans 13 amino acids. The CDR3 DNA reads TGTGCCAGCAGCTTCGATAGCAATCAGCCCCAGCATTTT. Protein product: CASSFDSNQPQHF.

The chain links TRBV7-9 to TRBJ2-3, with TRBD1 matching over 7 bases. The germline V gene encodes CDR1 SEHNR and CDR2 FQNEAQ (reference sequence). The CDR3 runs 16 residues. After removal of 4 bases from V and 2 bases from J, the junction contained 9 bases not matched to a gene. CDR3 sequence (DNA): TGTGCCAGCAGCTCGCCAGGACAGGTACTCACAGATACGCAGTATTTT. The encoded protein is CASSSPGQVLTDTQYF.

The V gene is TRBV29-1, the J gene TRBJ1-1; D might be TRBD1 (5 bases). This CDR3 has 14 amino acids. Germline V lookup: CDR1 SQVTM, CDR2 ANQGSEA. The V end lost 5 bases, the J end lost 0 bases, and 13 bases lay between the germline ends. The DNA for the CDR3 is TGCAGCGTTTTGGGGGGACCATTGAACACTGAAGCTTTCTTT. Amino acids: CSVLGGPLNTEAFF.

V and J are TRBV7-8 and TRBJ2-1; D gene ambiguous. The V end was cut by 7 bases, the J end by 5 bases, with 12 bases between. CDR1 and CDR2 from the germline V gene are SGHVS and FQNEAQ. The length of the CDR3 is 13 residues. The CDR3 DNA follows: TGTGCCAGCAACATCTTAAGGGACAATGAGCAGTTCTTC. Protein product: CASNILRDNEQFF. Using reference TRBV7-8 and TRBJ2-1 for the parts outside the CDR3, the full variable domain is GAGVSQSPRYKVAKRGQDVALRCDPISGHVSLFWYQQALGQGPEFLTYFQNEAQLDKSGLPSDRFFAERPEGSVSTLKIQRTQQEDSAVYLCASNILRDNEQFFGPGTRLTVL.

With regard to this clone: One end of the junction fails to match germline, which may point to a read error. V and J are TRBV12-3 or TRBV12-4 and TRBJ2-7; D remains unclear. CDR3 length equals 9 residues. Here the CDR3 reads CASSSGHSF. DNA of the CDR3: TGTGCCAGCAGTTCCGGGCACTCCTTC.

This clone was counted a few times. The chain employs TRBV3-1 (or the pseudogene TRBV3-2) and TRBJ1-1; D remains ambiguous. V shed 5 bases and J shed 1 base, with 8 bases lying between them. CDR3 size: 13 residues. The germline V gene encodes CDR1 LGHDT and CDR2 YNNKEL (reference sequence). This CDR3 reads CASSVPGNTEAFF. CDR3 DNA sequence: TGTGCCAGCAGCGTCCCGGGGAACACTGAAGCTTTCTTT.

Here the CDR3 reads CASSPVSGSYDTIYF. Here the CDR3 DNA reads TGTGCCAGCTCACCAGTTTCTGGGAGTTACGACACCATATATTTT. This chain joins TRBV18 and TRBJ1-3; D is unresolved. V was clipped by 2 bases and J by 8 bases, with 16 bases between them. CDR3 length: 15 amino acids. Germline CDR1 KGHSH, CDR2 LQKENI. Using reference TRBV18 and TRBJ1-3 for the parts outside the CDR3, the full variable domain is NAGVMQNPRHLVRRRGQEARLRCSPMKGHSHVYWYRQLPEEGLKFMVYLQKENIIDESGMPKERFSAEFPKEGPSILRIQQVVRGDSAAYFCASSPVSGSYDTIYFGEGSWLTVV.

The V gene is TRBV4-1, the J gene TRBJ2-6; D is unresolved. CDR1 is MGHRA and CDR2 is YSYEKL in the germline V gene. The CDR3 runs 15 residues. Trimming left V 1 base short and J 1 base short, with 5 bases between. This CDR3 reads CASSQVRSGANVLTF. CDR3 sequence (DNA): TGCGCCAGCAGCCAAGTCAGGTCTGGGGCCAACGTCCTGACTTTC.

This clone showed up just a few times. V is TRBV27 and J is TRBJ2-5, with TRBD1 as a possible D gene (5 bases). Looked up from germline, CDR1 is MNHEY and CDR2 is SMNVEV (reference sequence). The V gene lost 2 bases and the J gene lost 7 bases, with 14 bases spanning the gap. The CDR3 is 14 amino acids. This chain's CDR3 is CASSLADMKGTQYF. The CDR3 region has the DNA TGTGCCAGCAGTTTAGCGGACATGAAGGGGACCCAGTACTTC.

V usage is TRBV24-1 and J usage is TRBJ2-1; weak D call: TRBD1 (5 bases). The CDR3 is 14 residues long. Deletions cut 4 bases from V and 9 bases from J, with 15 bases between. Germline V gene sequence: CDR1 KGHDR, CDR2 SFDVKD. This chain's CDR3 is CATSDPNRKVEQFF. CDR3 DNA sequence: TGTGCCACCAGTGACCCTAACAGGAAGGTTGAGCAGTTCTTC.

In nucleotides, the CDR3 is TGCGCCAGCAGCTTTGTCCAGGGGCTCTACGAGCAGTACTTC. This encodes CASSFVQGLYEQYF. This rearrangement joins TRBV5-1 to TRBJ2-7; D possibly corresponds to TRBD1 (6 bases). V lost 2 bases to trimming and J lost 3 bases, with 12 bases between them. The CDR3 loop spans 14 amino acids. CDR1 is SGHRS and CDR2 is YFSETQ in the germline V gene.

The gene calls are TRBV4-3 and TRBJ2-3; D gene ambiguous. The CDR3 totals 19 residues. V shed 1 base and J shed 2 bases, with 22 bases lying between them. Germline CDR1 is LGHNA and CDR2 is YSLEER. Here the CDR3 reads CASSQVARWEGPNTDTQYF. CDR3 DNA sequence: TGCGCCAGCAGCCAAGTCGCCCGATGGGAAGGGCCAAACACAGATACGCAGTATTTT.

Only one count was recorded for this clone. The chain is built from TRBV3-1 (or the pseudogene TRBV3-2) and TRBJ2-7; TRBD1 aligns across 7 bases. Losses at the gene ends were 3 bases for V and 5 bases for J; bases not matched to a gene: 4. The length of the CDR3 is 13 residues. CDR1 is LGHDT and CDR2 is YNNKEL in the germline V gene (reference sequence). The CDR3 loop is CASSQNRGNEQYF. DNA for the CDR3: TGTGCCAGCAGCCAGAACAGGGGCAACGAGCAGTACTTC.

This clone was recorded only once. The rearrangement uses TRBV2 and TRBJ1-2, with a weak D call TRBD1 (5 bases). CDR3 length: 14 amino acids. V lost 3 bases, J lost 4 bases, and 12 bases lay in between. Germline CDR1 is SNHLY and CDR2 is FYNNEI. The CDR3 loop is CASSEGRDGYGYTF. The CDR3 nucleotides are TGTGCCAGCAGTGAGGGCAGGGACGGCTATGGCTACACCTTC.

The rearrangement links TRBV28 to TRBJ2-7; weak D call: TRBD1 (5 bases). This CDR3 has 14 amino acids. The germline V and J ends were trimmed by 6 bases and 1 base, with 13 bases remaining between them. Germline V CDR1 and CDR2: MDHEN, SYDVKM. CDR3 DNA: TGTGCCAGCAGGGCACGGACAAATTCCTACGAGCAGTACTTC. Its translation: CASRARTNSYEQYF.

The gene calls are TRBV7-8 and TRBJ1-1, with TRBD1 matching over 9 bases. This CDR3 has 13 residues. Unmatched junction bases numbered 2, after V lost 5 bases and J lost 4 bases. CDR1 is SGHVS and CDR2 is FQNEAQ in the germline V gene. The CDR3 sequence: CASSLTGGTEAFF. The CDR3 DNA reads as TGTGCCAGCAGCCTGACAGGGGGCACTGAAGCTTTCTTT.

V gene TRBV20-1 combines with J gene TRBJ2-7, with TRBD1 identical over 10 bases. Losses at the gene ends were 3 bases for V and 4 bases for J; bases not matched to a gene: 9. The length of the CDR3 is 15 residues. Germline V lookup: CDR1 DFQATT, CDR2 SNEGSKA (reference sequence). CDR3 in DNA: TGCAGTGCTAGTGTGCCGGGACAGGGGATGTACGAGCAGTACTTC. The encoded protein is CSASVPGQGMYEQYF.

V usage is TRBV7-8 and J usage is TRBJ2-7, with 12 bases that match TRBD2. With V trimmed by 1 base and J by 4 bases, 14 bases remained unmatched. This CDR3 comprises 19 residues. The germline V gene encodes CDR1 SGHVS and CDR2 FQNEAQ. Here the CDR3 DNA reads TGTGCCAGCAGCTTAGGACGGCTTCGGACTAGCGGGAATGTGTACGAGCAGTACTTC. Encoded protein: CASSLGRLRTSGNVYEQYF.

V usage is TRBV12-3 or TRBV12-4 and J usage is TRBJ2-2; D is possibly TRBD1 or TRBD2 (5 bases each). CDR3 length: 13 residues. V was pared by 5 bases and J by 5 bases, with 9 bases between. CDR3 sequence (DNA): TGTGCCAGCAGTCTGGGGGTAACCGGGGAGCTGTTTTTT. It encodes CASSLGVTGELFF.

The J gene is TRBJ2-7, the V gene TRBV7-9, with D possibly being TRBD2 (5 bases). This CDR3 is built from 13 residues. Germline CDR1 SEHNR, CDR2 FQNEAQ (reference sequence). V was cut by 1 base and J by 5 bases, with 9 bases left in between. The CDR3 here is CASSLGLANEQYF. CDR3 coding DNA: TGTGCCAGCAGCTTAGGGCTAGCCAACGAGCAGTACTTC.

This chain connects TRBV28 to TRBJ1-5; unclear D gene. The CDR3 runs to 16 residues. Germline CDR1 MDHEN, CDR2 SYDVKM. V lost 3 bases, J lost 4 bases, and 16 bases lay in between. Here the CDR3 DNA reads TGTGCCAGCAGTTTTGAGAGGGAGGTCCGGAATCAGCCCCAGCATTTT. Its translation: CASSFEREVRNQPQHF.

V gene TRBV19 combines with J gene TRBJ1-1, with 10 bases that match TRBD1. The CDR3 runs 16 residues. The J segment lost 0 bases and the V segment lost 6 bases, leaving 7 bases of the junction unmatched. Germline V gene lookup returns CDR1 LNHDA and CDR2 SQIVND (reference sequence). CDR3 sequence (DNA): TGTGCCAGTAGCCCGCCGGGACAGGGGATGAACACTGAAGCTTTCTTT. It is translated as CASSPPGQGMNTEAFF.